Presented here are 8 T cell receptor beta chains from one specimen sequenced in a study of shared T cell receptors in the human thymus (dated by TCRdb to the early 2020s). Libraries were built with the immunoSEQ multiplex PCR assay. Entries here come from immuneACCESS through TCRdb and include only in-frame sequences with V and J called. Some clones fail to appear in such tables; in the studies checked, an unresolved V gene covers under half of the shortfall, and the cause of the remainder is unknown. The sample table records roughly 550,000 clones; approximately 80% of these occur just once. Around 0.012% of the sample is held by the ten biggest clonotypes. These data were likewise used in another study, on human thymus T cells.

Sequenced: thymocytes. The receptors were sampled from a boy in the first two years of life with a congenital heart defect. Donor details come from another sample of the same person, matched by shared clones.

This clone was found a few times. This sample includes further DNA sequences coding for the same CDR3. V is TRBV20-1 and J is TRBJ2-1; the D gene is possibly TRBD1 (6 bases). Germline V lookup: CDR1 DFQATT, CDR2 SNEGSKA (reference sequence). The germline V and J ends were trimmed by 5 bases and 7 bases, with 9 bases remaining between them. The CDR3 is made up of 11 amino acids. The CDR3 spells CSASRGNEQFF. CDR3 nucleotides: TGCAGTGCTTCTAGGGGGAATGAGCAGTTCTTC.

This rearrangement joins TRBV5-6 to TRBJ2-5, with TRBD2 matching over 9 bases. Germline CDR1 and CDR2: SGHDT and YYEEEE. This CDR3 contains 15 residues. V lost 3 bases to trimming and J lost 0 bases; unmatched junction nucleotides: 3. CDR3 in amino acids: CASSSEREDQETQYF. The CDR3 DNA is TGTGCCAGCAGCTCAGAGCGGGAGGACCAAGAGACCCAGTACTTC.

This chain links TRBV29-1 with TRBJ1-2; a possible D gene is TRBD1 (5 bases). Germline CDR1 SQVTM, CDR2 ANQGSEA. V was trimmed by 5 bases and J by 3 bases, leaving 10 bases between them. This CDR3 has 12 amino acids. In nucleotides, the CDR3 is TGCAGCGTTCTGGGGCATGACTATGGCTACACCTTC. Protein sequence: CSVLGHDYGYTF.

The chain combines TRBV28 with TRBJ1-2; no firm D call. Per germline, CDR1 MDHEN and CDR2 SYDVKM. Trimming shortened V by 6 bases and J by 4 bases, and 21 bases separated the two germline ends. There are 16 residues in the CDR3. The CDR3 is CASSREPFGQVYGYTF. CDR3 DNA: TGTGCCAGCAGCCGTGAGCCTTTCGGCCAGGTCTATGGCTACACCTTC.

This rearrangement joins TRBV4-1 to TRBJ1-2, with D possibly TRBD1 on 6 matching bases. The germline CDR1 and CDR2 sequences are MGHRA and YSYEKL. Deletions cut 6 bases from V and 4 bases from J, with 15 bases between. The CDR3 sequence is 14 residues long. CDR3 region: CASSPGVGSYGYTF. For the CDR3, the DNA is TGCGCCAGCAGTCCAGGGGTTGGGTCCTATGGCTACACCTTC.

This chain uses TRBV7-6 with TRBJ1-1, with TRBD1 as a possible D gene (5 bases). This CDR3 has 15 amino acids. Per the germline V gene, CDR1 is SGHVS and CDR2 is FNYEAQ. Trimming cost V 1 base and J 5 bases, with 14 bases left between them. The CDR3 reads CASSLDWGRDTEAFF. The CDR3 bases are TGTGCCAGCAGCTTAGATTGGGGGAGGGATACTGAAGCTTTCTTT.

This clone appeared a few times. This chain joins TRBV6-5 and TRBJ1-1; no reliable D call. In germline, CDR1 is MNHEY, CDR2 SVGAGI. The CDR3 has 15 amino acids. The V and J ends lost 6 bases and 0 bases respectively, with 14 bases between them. The CDR3 DNA follows: TGTGCCAGCAGACAGACCACAGTTATGAACACTGAAGCTTTCTTT. It codes for CASRQTTVMNTEAFF.

CDR3 in amino acids: CATTPPGGRFGETQYF. For the CDR3, the DNA is TGTGCCACCACTCCACCAGGGGGGAGGTTCGGGGAGACCCAGTACTTC. V usage is TRBV28 and J usage is TRBJ2-5, with D possibly matching TRBD1 (7 bases). Germline V CDR1 and CDR2: MDHEN, SYDVKM. The CDR3 loop spans 16 amino acids. With 10 bases removed from V and 5 bases from J, the gap between germline ends came to 26 bases.